The 9 T cell receptor beta chains below all came from one sample that was sequenced in a study of OX40 agonist ivuxolimab in advanced cancers. Assay used: immunoSEQ multiplex PCR; TCRdb lists only in-frame clones, some missing. The sample contains tens of thousands of clones, 88% of which appear only once. The sample here was CD4+ or CD8+ T cells sorted from blood, taken in a trial of the OX40 agonist ivuxolimab. Source of these receptors: an adult with an advanced solid tumor such as melanoma, head and neck, liver or kidney cancer.

The chain joins TRBV9 to TRBJ2-1; TRBD2 is a possible D gene (6 bases). Trimming took 0 bases from V and 0 from J, leaving 10 bases between them. CDR3 length equals 16 residues. Looked up from germline, CDR1 is SGDLS and CDR2 is YYNGEE. The CDR3 nucleotides read TGTGCCAGCAGCGTAGGGGACTCGGTCTCCTACAATGAGCAGTTCTTC. It is translated as CASSVGDSVSYNEQFF.

The rearrangement links TRBV5-4 to TRBJ2-5; 9 bases agree with TRBD2. CDR3 length: 15 amino acids. V lost 4 bases to trimming and J lost 3 bases; unmatched junction nucleotides: 7. CDR1 SGHNT and CDR2 YYREEE come from the germline V gene (reference sequence). As DNA, the CDR3 is TGTGCCAGCAGCGGGGGACTAGCAGCTGAAGAGACCCAGTACTTC. It translates to CASSGGLAAEETQYF.

This clone came up once. The chain has TRBV5-5 and TRBJ1-3; D is unresolved. Deletions cut 3 bases from V and 0 bases from J, with 10 bases between. CDR1 is SGHKS, CDR2 YYEKEE, per germline (reference sequence). This CDR3 comprises 15 residues. This chain's CDR3 is CASSYGLFSGNTIYF. The DNA of the CDR3 is TGTGCCAGCAGCTACGGACTGTTCTCTGGAAACACCATATATTTT.

The gene calls are TRBV5-4 and TRBJ1-1; 7 bases agree with TRBD1. CDR1 is SGHNT, CDR2 YYREEE, per germline (reference sequence). After removal of 0 bases from V and 1 base from J, the junction contained 3 bases not matched to a gene. There are 15 residues in the CDR3. Here the CDR3 reads CASSLVGQKNTEAFF. CDR3 bases: TGTGCCAGCAGCTTGGTGGGACAGAAGAACACTGAAGCTTTCTTT.

Only a few counts were recorded for this clone. The chain carries TRBV18 and TRBJ2-5; D not resolved. The germline V gene has CDR1 KGHSH and CDR2 LQKENI. The CDR3 totals 14 residues. The germline V and J ends were trimmed by 2 bases and 5 bases, with 12 bases remaining between them. CDR3 sequence: CASSPSPTPETQYF. The CDR3 DNA reads TGTGCCAGCTCACCATCCCCGACCCCGGAGACCCAGTACTTC.

This chain connects TRBV11-2 to TRBJ2-7; 9 positions agree with TRBD1. CDR1 and CDR2 from the germline V gene are SGHAT and FQNNGV. The trim removed 6 bases at V and 3 bases at J, leaving 9 bases unmatched. The CDR3 is 15 residues long. CDR3 region: CASSPDRGKVYEQYF. The CDR3 DNA is TGTGCCAGCAGTCCCGACAGGGGGAAGGTCTACGAGCAGTACTTC.

The count of this clone is one. The rearrangement joins TRBV30 to TRBJ1-6; the D is unclear. Germline V lookup: CDR1 GTSNPN, CDR2 SVGIG (reference sequence). The V and J ends lost 4 bases and 9 bases respectively, with 10 bases between them. CDR3 length: 12 amino acids. The CDR3 coding sequence is TGTGCCTGGAAGCGTAGTACTTCACCCCTCCACTTT. Amino acid sequence: CAWKRSTSPLHF. Combining the CDR3 with reference TRBV30 and TRBJ1-6 gives the whole variable domain SQTIHQWPATLVQPVGSPLSLECTVEGTSNPNLYWYRQAAGRGLQLLFYSVGIGQISSEVPQNLSASRPQDRQFILSSKKLLLSDSGFYLCAWKRSTSPLHFGNGTRLTVT.

This chain connects TRBV10-2 to TRBJ2-5; TRBD2 matches 9 bases. The germline V gene encodes CDR1 WSHSY and CDR2 SAAADI. The trim removed 3 bases at V and 5 bases at J, leaving 4 bases unmatched. This CDR3 region has 14 residues. This CDR3 reads CASSDGAGGETQYF. CDR3 sequence (DNA): TGCGCCAGCAGTGATGGGGCGGGAGGGGAGACCCAGTACTTC.

The chain combines TRBV5-4 with TRBJ2-7; D might be TRBD2 (5 bases). Germline values: CDR1 SGHNT, CDR2 YYREEE (reference sequence). Trimming stripped 3 bases from V and 5 bases from J, with 12 bases between. This CDR3 is 13 amino acids long. The CDR3 bases are TGTGCCAGCAGCTCCGGAACTAGAGACGAGCAGTACTTC. Protein product: CASSSGTRDEQYF.